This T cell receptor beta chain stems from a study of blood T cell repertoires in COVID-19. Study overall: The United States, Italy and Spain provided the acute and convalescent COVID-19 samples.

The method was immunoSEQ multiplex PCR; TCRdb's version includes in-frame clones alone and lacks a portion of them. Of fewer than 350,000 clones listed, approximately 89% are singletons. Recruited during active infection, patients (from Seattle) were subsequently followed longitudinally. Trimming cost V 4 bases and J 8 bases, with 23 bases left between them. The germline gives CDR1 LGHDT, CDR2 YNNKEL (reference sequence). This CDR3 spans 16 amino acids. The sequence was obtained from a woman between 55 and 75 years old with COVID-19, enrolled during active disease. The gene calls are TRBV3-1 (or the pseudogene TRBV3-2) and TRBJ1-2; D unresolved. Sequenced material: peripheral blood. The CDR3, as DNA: TGTGCCAGCAGCCGGAGGGCCTCCGGGTCCCTGGGGGGCTACACCTTC. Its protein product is CASSRRASGSLGGYTF.